This TCR beta chain was profiled in a study of response to subunit inactivated influenza vaccine. TCRdb reanalysed the RT-PCR reads using MiXCR and keeps one entry per CDR3 protein. The sample has roughly 150,000 distinct CDR3 sequences; roughly 11% are singletons. The CDR3 extends over 13 amino acids. V shed 6 bases, J shed 8 bases, and the junction held 6 bases outside the gene matches. The germline V gene encodes CDR1 SNHLY and CDR2 FYNNEI. This receptor was identified in a man aged 45-65 years who received an inactivated influenza vaccine. This sample comprised non-naive T cells sorted from PBMCs, obtained about 40 days after vaccination. The chain uses TRBV2 and TRBJ1-4; 7 bases agree with TRBD1. The DNA for the CDR3 is TGTGCCAGCAGCGGGGGACAGTCAGAAAAACTGTTTTTT. Translation: CASSGGQSEKLFF.